The 22 T cell receptor beta chains below were found in one sample sequenced in a study of cytomegalovirus exposure and HLA in healthy donors listed by TCRdb under 2017. Library generation was performed with the immunoSEQ multiplex PCR assay. A mixture of 60 forward primers for TCR Vbeta segments and 13 reverse primers for TCR Jbeta segments was used in the multiplex PCR. TCRdb obtained this table from immuneACCESS and retained in-frame rearrangements with V and J assigned. These tables miss some clones; where compared with another copy, unresolved V genes account for less than half of the shortfall, and the remainder is unexplained. The sample profile shows approximately 82,000 clones; less than 65% of them were found once. The leading ten clones occupy about 5% of the sample. Material: PBMCs. All receptors derive from a woman aged 30 to 39 in good health and CMV-seropositive.

V usage is TRBV6-6 and J usage is TRBJ1-4, with 7 bases aligning to TRBD1. This CDR3 comprises 15 residues. The germline CDR1 and CDR2 sequences are MNHNY and SVGAGI (reference sequence). V lost 5 bases and J lost 5; bases outside the gene matches: 8. The DNA of the CDR3 is TGTGCCAGCAGTAGACCCGGGACAGAAAATGAAAAACTGTTTTTT. Translating it yields CASSRPGTENEKLFF.

This sequence joins TRBV21-1 and TRBJ1-1; the D call in the table, TRBD1, was not verified against the DNA. TRBV21-1 is a listed pseudogene. This CDR3 contains 14 residues. CDR3 DNA: TGTGCCAGCAGCAAAGCGCAGGGGAACACTGAAGCTTTCTTT. Protein: CASSKAQGNTEAFF.

The chain links TRBV28 to TRBJ1-1; TRBD1 matches at 8 bases. CDR3 length: 13 amino acids. From germline, CDR1 is MDHEN and CDR2 SYDVKM. V lost 2 bases, J lost 4 bases, and 0 bases stayed unmatched. The CDR3 is CASSLGQGTEAFF. CDR3 in DNA: TGTGCCAGCAGTTTAGGACAGGGCACTGAAGCTTTCTTT.

The V call is TRBV4-1, the J call TRBJ2-6; 9 bases match TRBD1. Germline V lookup: CDR1 MGHRA, CDR2 YSYEKL. The CDR3 length is 17 residues. V was pared by 4 bases and J by 4 bases, with 8 bases of the junction left unmatched. Here the CDR3 reads CASSPPQGAAGANVLTF. In DNA form, the CDR3 reads TGCGCCAGCAGCCCTCCACAGGGGGCAGCAGGGGCCAACGTCCTGACTTTC.

The V gene is TRBV28, the J gene TRBJ2-7, with 7 bases fitting TRBD2. Germline assignment: CDR1 MDHEN and CDR2 SYDVKM. Unmatched junction bases numbered 13, after V lost 4 bases and J lost 7 bases. The CDR3 is made up of 15 amino acids. DNA of the CDR3: TGTGCCAGCAGTTCAAGCGGGGCCGAGGCATCAGAGCAGTACTTC. This gives the protein CASSSSGAEASEQYF.

V usage is TRBV7-2 and J usage is TRBJ2-2; 12 bases fit TRBD2. V trimming: 1 base; J trimming: 8 bases; junction bases outside the gene matches: 5. This CDR3 region has 16 residues. CDR1 and CDR2 from the germline V gene are SGHTA and FQGNSA. The CDR3 loop reads CASSLVASGGAGELFF. The CDR3 DNA reads TGTGCCAGCAGCTTAGTGGCTAGCGGGGGGGCAGGGGAGCTGTTTTTT.

The rearrangement uses TRBV27 and TRBJ1-2; 8 nucleotides line up with TRBD1. From germline, CDR1 is MNHEY and CDR2 SMNVEV (reference sequence). The CDR3 sequence is 14 residues long. The trim removed 7 bases at V and 5 bases at J, leaving 9 bases unmatched. Here the CDR3 DNA reads TGTGCCAGCAAATTGAACAGGGGGAGTTATGGCTACACCTTC. It is translated as CASKLNRGSYGYTF.

V gene TRBV18 combines with J gene TRBJ2-2; D may be TRBD2 (5 bases). The CDR3 has 14 residues. Per germline, CDR1 KGHSH and CDR2 LQKENI. The ends were cut back, 3 bases at V and 5 bases at J, with 10 bases in the middle. The CDR3 here is CASSPQRETGELFF. For the CDR3, the DNA is TGTGCCAGCTCACCCCAAAGGGAGACCGGGGAGCTGTTTTTT.

The chain employs TRBV15 and TRBJ2-5, with 8 bases lining up with TRBD2. This CDR3 contains 13 residues. Losses at the gene ends were 0 bases for V and 11 bases for J; bases not matched to a gene: 5. The germline V gene has CDR1 LNHNV and CDR2 YYDKDF (reference sequence). The CDR3 nucleotides are TGTGCCACCAGCAGAGATGGTAGCGGGAATCAGTACTTC. This sequence encodes CATSRDGSGNQYF. Drawing the rest from reference TRBV15 and TRBJ2-5, the complete variable domain is DAMVIQNPRYQVTQFGKPVTLSCSQTLNHNVMYWYQQKSSQAPKLLFHYYDKDFNNEADTPDNFQSRRPNTSFCFLDIRSPGLGDTAMYLCATSRDGSGNQYFGPGTRLLVL.

In the case of this clone: At one end the junction does not follow the germline gene, possibly because of a read error. The rearrangement links TRBV7-9 to TRBJ1-2, with D possibly being TRBD1 (5 bases). The CDR3 is made up of 17 amino acids. Germline V gene data show CDR1 as SEHNR and CDR2 as FQNEAQ (reference sequence). CDR3 DNA: TGTTCCAGCAGCTTAGCCCTCGGAGGGGAACTGAACTATGGCTACACCTTC. This codes for CSSSLALGGELNYGYTF.

This sequence joins TRBV19 and TRBJ1-1, with unresolved D. Germline V gene lookup returns CDR1 LNHDA and CDR2 SQIVND (reference sequence). This CDR3 is 12 amino acids long. Deletions cut 4 bases from V and 5 bases from J, with 8 bases between. DNA of the CDR3: TGTGCCAGTAGTACTACTGTAACTGAAGCTTTCTTT. It encodes CASSTTVTEAFF.

This clone was observed once. The chain uses TRBV19 and TRBJ2-2; D possibly corresponds to TRBD1 (5 bases). This CDR3 contains 14 residues. CDR1 and CDR2 from the germline V gene are LNHDA and SQIVND (reference sequence). The V end was cut by 5 bases, the J end by 6 bases, with 13 bases between. For the CDR3, the DNA is TGTGCCAGTAGTGATCAGGGTAGTTCCGGGGAGCTGTTTTTT. Amino acid sequence: CASSDQGSSGELFF. Supplemented by reference TRBV19 and TRBJ2-2, the full variable domain reads DGGITQSPKYLFRKEGQNVTLSCEQNLNHDAMYWYRQDPGQGLRLIYYSQIVNDFQKGDIAEGYSVSREKKESFPLTVTSAQKNPTAFYLCASSDQGSSGELFFGEGSRLTVL.

The chain carries TRBV5-1 and TRBJ1-1; D unclear. CDR1 is SGHRS, CDR2 YFSETQ, per germline. The germline V and J ends were trimmed by 0 bases and 1 base, with 10 bases remaining between them. The CDR3 is made up of 15 amino acids. The CDR3 sequence: CASSLAPVSNTEAFF. Here the CDR3 DNA reads TGCGCCAGCAGCTTGGCCCCTGTTTCGAACACTGAAGCTTTCTTT.

As DNA, the CDR3 is TGTGCCAGCAGATACAGGGAGTCTTACAATGAGCAGTTCTTC. Its protein product is CASRYRESYNEQFF. The V and J genes are TRBV27 and TRBJ2-1; TRBD1 is a possible D gene (6 bases). The CDR3 runs 14 residues. The V and J ends lost 6 bases and 4 bases respectively, with 13 bases between them. Germline V CDR1 and CDR2: MNHEY, SMNVEV (reference sequence).

The V gene is TRBV5-6, the J gene TRBJ1-2, with 9 bases matching TRBD1. The J segment lost 2 bases and the V segment lost 4 bases, leaving 3 bases of the junction unmatched. The CDR3 covers 14 residues. In germline, CDR1 is SGHDT, CDR2 YYEEEE. This chain's CDR3 is CASSPQGANYGYTF. The CDR3 DNA follows: TGTGCCAGCAGCCCACAGGGGGCCAACTATGGCTACACCTTC.

The V gene is TRBV19, the J gene TRBJ1-1; unclear D gene. This CDR3 is built from 14 residues. Between the trimmed V and J ends, which lost 7 bases and 0 bases, there was a span of 12 bases. Germline-derived CDR1 and CDR2 are LNHDA and SQIVND (reference sequence). CDR3 in DNA: TGTGCCAGTACCAAAAGCGGGATGAACACTGAAGCTTTCTTT. It encodes CASTKSGMNTEAFF.

The CDR3 DNA follows: TGCGCCAGCAGCTTGGCACAGTACAATGAGCAGTTCTTC. As protein: CASSLAQYNEQFF. The chain joins TRBV5-1 to TRBJ2-1; D remains ambiguous. This CDR3 has 13 amino acids. Trimming removed 0 bases at V and 4 bases at J, with 5 bases between. The germline gives CDR1 SGHRS, CDR2 YFSETQ.

The rearrangement uses TRBV5-6 and TRBJ1-1, with D maybe TRBD1 (6 bases). V lost 2 bases to trimming and J lost 5 bases, with 13 bases between them. This CDR3 spans 14 amino acids. Per germline, CDR1 SGHDT and CDR2 YYEEEE. The CDR3: CASSFGGARTEAFF. CDR3 nucleotides: TGTGCCAGCAGCTTTGGGGGGGCACGGACTGAAGCTTTCTTT.

The chain has TRBV25-1 and TRBJ2-3; 11 bases are shared with TRBD2. Germline V CDR1 and CDR2: MGHDK, SYGVNS. V shed 5 bases, J shed 1 base, and the junction held 11 bases outside the gene matches. The CDR3 consists of 18 residues. The CDR3 DNA reads as TGTGCCAGCAGTCCAACCGGTTTGACTAGCGGGGGCACAGATACGCAGTATTTT. It translates to CASSPTGLTSGGTDTQYF.

The rearrangement joins TRBV13 to TRBJ1-5; no clear D. This CDR3 spans 14 amino acids. Trimming left V 0 bases short and J 2 bases short, with 5 bases between. CDR1 and CDR2 from the germline V gene are PRHDT and FYEKMQ (reference sequence). The CDR3 is CASSLGGGNQPQHF. CDR3 sequence (DNA): TGTGCCAGCAGCTTAGGCGGAGGCAATCAGCCCCAGCATTTT.

This clone was seen more than once but under ten times. The gene calls are TRBV7-9 and TRBJ1-2; 7 bases line up with TRBD1. The CDR3 contains 14 residues. V lost 5 bases, J lost 2 bases, and 5 bases stayed unmatched. The germline CDR1 and CDR2 sequences are SEHNR and FQNEAQ (reference sequence). CDR3 sequence: CASSRGTENYGYTF. In DNA, the CDR3 is TGTGCCAGCAGCAGAGGGACAGAAAACTATGGCTACACCTTC.

The V gene is TRBV7-2, the J gene TRBJ2-3; 11 bases fit TRBD2. The CDR3 has 16 residues. J gave up 6 bases and V 3 bases, and 8 bases lay outside the gene matches. The germline V gene encodes CDR1 SGHTA and CDR2 FQGNSA. The CDR3 protein is CASSFLAGGQSDTQYF. The CDR3 DNA reads TGTGCCAGCAGCTTTTTAGCGGGGGGGCAAAGCGATACGCAGTATTTT.